This T cell receptor (beta chain) was sequenced during a study of T-cell memory formation after mild COVID-19. Findings and limits, study-wide: The appearance of some responding clones in pre-infection memory suggested that cross-reactive memory joined. CD4+ contracting clones were mainly CM and EM; CD8+ ones, EMRA. Among clones contracting day 15 to 85, CD4/CD8 was balanced, whereas later expanders leaned CD4+.

The length of the CDR3 is 13 residues. The V and J ends lost 5 bases and 13 bases, in that order; junction bases with no gene match: 7. To note about this clonotype: Its specificity is not known.

TCRdb independently ran MiXCR on the 5' RACE reads; one entry per CDR3 protein. The sample holds roughly 400,000 distinct CDR3 sequences; roughly 18% are singletons and the top ten take about 22%. The sequencing sample was made of PBMCs or a T cell subset sorted from them (not recorded which). This clonotype was obtained from a man aged 18 to 29 who had mild COVID-19 (a few samples of this study predate the infection). Cell type and time point are not known. V and J are TRBV12-3 or TRBV12-4 and TRBJ2-1, with 11 positions matching TRBD1. The CDR3 DNA reads TGTGCCAGCAGTATAGGGACAGGGGGTCAACAGTTCTTC. This encodes CASSIGTGGQQFF.